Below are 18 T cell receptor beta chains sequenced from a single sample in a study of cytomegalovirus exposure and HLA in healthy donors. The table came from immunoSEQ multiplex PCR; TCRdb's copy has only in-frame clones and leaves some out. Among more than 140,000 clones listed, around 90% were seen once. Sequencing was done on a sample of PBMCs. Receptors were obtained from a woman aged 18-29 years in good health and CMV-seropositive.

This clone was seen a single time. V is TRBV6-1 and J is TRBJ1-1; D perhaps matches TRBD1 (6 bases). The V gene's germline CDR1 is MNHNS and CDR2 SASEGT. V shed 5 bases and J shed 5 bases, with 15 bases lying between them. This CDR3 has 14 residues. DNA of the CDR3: TGTGCCAGCAGTCCAACTTACAGGGATACTGAAGCTTTCTTT. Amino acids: CASSPTYRDTEAFF.

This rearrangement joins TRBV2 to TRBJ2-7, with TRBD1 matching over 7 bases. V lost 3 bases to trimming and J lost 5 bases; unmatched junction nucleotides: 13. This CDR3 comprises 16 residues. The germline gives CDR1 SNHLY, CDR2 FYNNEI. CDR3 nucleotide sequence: TGTGCCAGCAGTGATTTGGTGCTTCAGGGGGTCCACGAGCAGTACTTC. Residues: CASSDLVLQGVHEQYF.

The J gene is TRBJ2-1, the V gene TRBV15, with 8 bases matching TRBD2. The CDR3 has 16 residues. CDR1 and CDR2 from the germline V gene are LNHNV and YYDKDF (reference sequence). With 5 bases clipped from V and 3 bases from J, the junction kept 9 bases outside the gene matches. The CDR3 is CATSRVGSGSYNEQFF. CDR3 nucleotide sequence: TGTGCCACCAGCCGGGTGGGAAGCGGGAGCTACAATGAGCAGTTCTTC.

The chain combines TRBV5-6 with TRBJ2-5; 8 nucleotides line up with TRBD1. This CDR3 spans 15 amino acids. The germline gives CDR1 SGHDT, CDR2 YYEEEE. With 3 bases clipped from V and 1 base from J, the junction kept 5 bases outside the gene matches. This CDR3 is CASSSAGGGQETQYF. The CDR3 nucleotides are TGTGCCAGCAGCTCTGCAGGGGGCGGCCAAGAGACCCAGTACTTC. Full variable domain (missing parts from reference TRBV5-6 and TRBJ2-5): DAGVTQSPTHLIKTRGQQVTLRCSPKSGHDTVSWYQQALGQGPQFIFQYYEEEERQRGNFPDRFSGHQFPNYSSELNVNALLLGDSALYLCASSSAGGGQETQYFGPGTRLLVL.

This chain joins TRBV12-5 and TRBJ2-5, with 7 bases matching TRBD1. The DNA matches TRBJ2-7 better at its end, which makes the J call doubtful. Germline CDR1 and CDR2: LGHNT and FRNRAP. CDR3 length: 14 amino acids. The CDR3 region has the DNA TGTGCTAGTGGTTTGGGACAGGGACCCTACGAGCAGTACTTC. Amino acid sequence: CASGLGQGPYEQYF.

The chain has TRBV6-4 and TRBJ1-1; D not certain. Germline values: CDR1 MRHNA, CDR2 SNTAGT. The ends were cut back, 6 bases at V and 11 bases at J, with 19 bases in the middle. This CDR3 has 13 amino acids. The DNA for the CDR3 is TGTGCCAGCAGGGCAACAGAACAATCGACGGCTTTCTTT. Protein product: CASRATEQSTAFF.

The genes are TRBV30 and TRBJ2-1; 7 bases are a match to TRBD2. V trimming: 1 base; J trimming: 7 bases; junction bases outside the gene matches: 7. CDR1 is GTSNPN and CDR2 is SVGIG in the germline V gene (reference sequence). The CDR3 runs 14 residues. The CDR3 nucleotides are TGTGCCTGGAGTGGATTACCGGGAGGTAATGAGCAGTTCTTC. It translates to CAWSGLPGGNEQFF.

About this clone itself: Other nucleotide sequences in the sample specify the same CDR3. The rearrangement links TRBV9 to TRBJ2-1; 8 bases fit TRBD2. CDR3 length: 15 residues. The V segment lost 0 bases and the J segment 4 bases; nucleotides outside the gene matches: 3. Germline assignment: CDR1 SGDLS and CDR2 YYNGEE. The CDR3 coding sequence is TGTGCCAGCAGCGTAGATTCGGGAGGGTACAATGAGCAGTTCTTC. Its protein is CASSVDSGGYNEQFF. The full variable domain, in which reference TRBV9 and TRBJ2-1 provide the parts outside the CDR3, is DSGVTQTPKHLITATGQRVTLRCSPRSGDLSVYWYQQSLDQGLQFLIQYYNGEERAKGNILERFSAQQFPDLHSELNLSSLELGDSALYFCASSVDSGGYNEQFFGPGTRLTVL.

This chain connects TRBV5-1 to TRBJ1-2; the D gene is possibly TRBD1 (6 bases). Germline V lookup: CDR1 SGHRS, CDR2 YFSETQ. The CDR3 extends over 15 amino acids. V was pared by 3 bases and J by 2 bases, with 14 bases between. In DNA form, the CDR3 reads TGCGCCAGCAGCTCGGATACAGGGCTCAACTATGGCTACACCTTC. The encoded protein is CASSSDTGLNYGYTF. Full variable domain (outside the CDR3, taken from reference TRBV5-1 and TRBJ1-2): KAGVTQTPRYLIKTRGQQVTLSCSPISGHRSVSWYQQTPGQGLQFLFEYFSETQRNKGNFPGRFSGRQFSNSRSEMNVSTLELGDSALYLCASSSDTGLNYGYTFGSGTRLTVV.

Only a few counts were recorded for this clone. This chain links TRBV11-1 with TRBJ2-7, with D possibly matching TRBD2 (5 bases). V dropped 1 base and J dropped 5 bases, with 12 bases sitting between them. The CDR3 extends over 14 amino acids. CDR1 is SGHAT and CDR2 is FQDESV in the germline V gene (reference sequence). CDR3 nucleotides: TGTGCCAGCAGCTTAGAACTAGGGATCAACGAGCAGTACTTC. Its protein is CASSLELGINEQYF.

CDR3 nucleotides: TGTGCCAGCAGTGAAGCGGGCGGGAGACGATACAATGAGCAGTTCTTC. Protein product: CASSEAGGRRYNEQFF. The J gene is TRBJ2-1, the V gene TRBV2; 7 nucleotides align to TRBD2. V shed 0 bases, J shed 4 bases, and the junction held 6 bases outside the gene matches. The CDR3 is 16 residues long. CDR1 is SNHLY and CDR2 is FYNNEI in the germline V gene.

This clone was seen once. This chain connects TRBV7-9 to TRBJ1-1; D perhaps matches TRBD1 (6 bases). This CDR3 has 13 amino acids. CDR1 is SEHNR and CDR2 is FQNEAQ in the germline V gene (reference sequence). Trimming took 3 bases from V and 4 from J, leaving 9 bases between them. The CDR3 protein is CASSFTTGTEAFF. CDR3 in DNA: TGTGCCAGCAGCTTTACGACAGGCACTGAAGCTTTCTTT.

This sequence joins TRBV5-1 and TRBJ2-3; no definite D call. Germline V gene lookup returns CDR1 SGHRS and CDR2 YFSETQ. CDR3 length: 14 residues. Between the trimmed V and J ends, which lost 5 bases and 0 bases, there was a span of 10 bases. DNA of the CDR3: TGCGCCAGCAGTCGTGATACTAGCACAGATACGCAGTATTTT. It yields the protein CASSRDTSTDTQYF.

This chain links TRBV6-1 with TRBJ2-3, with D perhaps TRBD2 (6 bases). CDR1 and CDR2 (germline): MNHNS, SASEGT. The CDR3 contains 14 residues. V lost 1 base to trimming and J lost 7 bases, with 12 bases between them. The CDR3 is CASSEGGGEYTQYF. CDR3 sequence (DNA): TGTGCCAGCAGTGAAGGTGGAGGGGAGTATACGCAGTATTTT.

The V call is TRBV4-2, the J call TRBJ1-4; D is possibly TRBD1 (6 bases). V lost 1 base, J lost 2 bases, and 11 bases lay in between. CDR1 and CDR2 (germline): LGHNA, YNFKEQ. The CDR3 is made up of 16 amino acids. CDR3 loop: CASSQAGAATNEKLFF. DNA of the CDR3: TGTGCCAGCAGCCAAGCAGGGGCCGCGACTAATGAAAAACTGTTTTTT.

The CDR3 DNA reads TGTGCCAGCAGCTTTAGCGGGGGTACCTACGAGCAGTACTTC. It yields the protein CASSFSGGTYEQYF. The rearrangement links TRBV7-2 to TRBJ2-7; 9 nucleotides agree with TRBD2. CDR3 length equals 14 residues. The germline CDR1 and CDR2 sequences are SGHTA and FQGNSA. V gave up 3 bases and J gave up 2 bases; unmatched junction bases: 2.

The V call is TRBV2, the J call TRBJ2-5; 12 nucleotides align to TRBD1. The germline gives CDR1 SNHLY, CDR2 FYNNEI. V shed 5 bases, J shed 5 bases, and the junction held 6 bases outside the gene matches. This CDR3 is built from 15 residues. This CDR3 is CASSRDRGQGETQYF. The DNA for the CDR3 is TGTGCCAGCAGTCGGGACAGGGGGCAGGGGGAGACCCAGTACTTC.

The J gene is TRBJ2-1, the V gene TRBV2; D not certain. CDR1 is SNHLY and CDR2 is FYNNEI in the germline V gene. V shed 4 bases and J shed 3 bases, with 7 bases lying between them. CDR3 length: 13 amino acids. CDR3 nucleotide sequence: TGTGCCAGCAGTGTAAATAACTACAATGAGCAGTTCTTC. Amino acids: CASSVNNYNEQFF.